Described below is a single TCR beta chain sequence and its context. The germline V gene has CDR1 SGHVS and CDR2 FQNEAQ. V was pared by 1 base and J by 2 bases, with 2 bases of the junction left unmatched. The CDR3 extends over 15 amino acids. This sample is drawn from a study of PD-L1 blockade in urothelial cancer. Indicated time point: pretreatment peripheral blood. Each patient presented with locally advanced or metastatic urothelial carcinoma. Here immunoSEQ multiplex PCR was the method, and the copy in TCRdb shows in-frame clones only, minus some. The data contain under 95,000 clones, 70% to 90% of them singletons.

J is TRBJ2-3 and V is TRBV7-8; 8 nucleotides agree with TRBD2. Specimen: PBMCs, collected around atezolizumab (anti-PD-L1) treatment. The TCR was taken from a man in his sixties with urothelial cancer. The CDR3 DNA follows: TGTGCCAGCAGCTTAGTAGCGGGGTACACAGATACGCAGTATTTT. Amino acid sequence: CASSLVAGYTDTQYF.